Below, one T cell receptor (beta chain) is given with its context. The germline V and J ends were trimmed by 5 bases and 1 base, with 13 bases remaining between them. Per germline, CDR1 SGHTA and CDR2 FQGNSA. The length of the CDR3 is 15 residues. In the study's own analysis: Reference gene primer amplification yielded estimated nucleated cell counts. TCRdb keeps only in-frame clones here, not all; method: immunoSEQ multiplex PCR. V and J calls and clone size are copied from that table; D and trimming were computed from the DNA. The sample consists of approximately 92,000 clones, approximately 86% of them appearing once. The sample comes from a study of blood T cell repertoires in COVID-19. The wider study: Sites across the United States, Italy and Spain contributed samples from acute and convalescent COVID-19. T cells, B-cell-depleted T cells, or PBMCs supplied cDNA or gDNA.

The sequencing sample was made of peripheral blood. The origin of this receptor is a man aged 45-60 years with acute or convalescent COVID-19. The chain recombines TRBV7-2 with TRBJ2-3; perhaps TRBD2 as D (8 bases). The CDR3 is CASSRGGTGTDTQYF. In DNA form, the CDR3 reads TGTGCCAGCAGCCGGGGGGGGACAGGCACAGATACGCAGTATTTT.